Listed here are 17 T cell receptor beta chains from one sample, sequenced in a study of blood T cell repertoires in COVID-19. Sequencing was performed with immunoSEQ multiplex PCR; in TCRdb, only in-frame clones are kept and a portion is missing. The repertoire includes about 240,000 clones, roughly 87% of them detected once, and more than 6% sits in the top ten. The specimen was peripheral blood. Every receptor here comes from a man aged 60 to 75 who had recovered from COVID-19.

For the CDR3, the DNA is TGTGCCAGTAGTGCGATTTGGCGGAATAACAATGAGCAGTTCTTC. This sequence encodes CASSAIWRNNNEQFF. This chain links TRBV19 with TRBJ2-1; D unresolved. V was pared by 5 bases and J by 5 bases, with 16 bases between. The CDR3 is 15 amino acids. Germline lookup yields CDR1 LNHDA and CDR2 SQIVND (reference sequence).

J is TRBJ1-1 and V is TRBV29-1; TRBD1 might be the D (6 bases). The V end lost 3 bases, the J end lost 4 bases, and 12 bases lay between the germline ends. The CDR3 runs 13 residues. Looked up from germline, CDR1 is SQVTM and CDR2 is ANQGSEA. The CDR3 nucleotides are TGCAGCGTTGAGATGGGGGCGGGCACTGAAGCTTTCTTT. Translating it yields CSVEMGAGTEAFF.

This clone appeared a few times. This chain connects TRBV3-1 (or the pseudogene TRBV3-2) to TRBJ1-1, with D perhaps TRBD1 (6 bases). CDR1 and CDR2 (germline): LGHDT, YNNKEL (reference sequence). The CDR3 length is 15 residues. Trimming shortened V by 4 bases and J by 1 base, and 13 bases separated the two germline ends. The CDR3 reads CASSRSSTGNTEAFF. CDR3 in DNA: TGTGCCAGCAGCCGAAGCTCGACAGGGAACACTGAAGCTTTCTTT.

To note about this clone: At the DNA level, this CDR3 is encoded by other sequences in the same sample as well. The rearrangement links TRBV19 to TRBJ2-2, with 8 bases matching TRBD1. CDR3 length: 17 residues. The V and J ends lost 2 bases and 1 base, in that order; junction bases with no gene match: 6. Per germline, CDR1 LNHDA and CDR2 SQIVND (reference sequence). CDR3 loop: CASSIRRGQGNTGELFF. CDR3 DNA sequence: TGTGCCAGTAGTATACGTAGAGGACAGGGGAACACCGGGGAGCTGTTTTTT.

V and J are TRBV3-1 (or the pseudogene TRBV3-2) and TRBJ1-2; no definite D call. V was cut by 4 bases and J by 8 bases, with 23 bases left in between. The V gene's germline CDR1 is LGHDT and CDR2 YNNKEL (reference sequence). This CDR3 contains 16 residues. This chain's CDR3 is CASSPWARTDSRGYTF. CDR3 nucleotide sequence: TGTGCCAGCAGCCCCTGGGCAAGGACGGACTCTAGGGGCTACACCTTC.

This CDR3 reads CASSRGDRAWEAQYF. In nucleotides, the CDR3 is TGTGCCAGCAGCCGGGGGGACAGGGCCTGGGAGGCCCAGTACTTC. The rearrangement joins TRBV7-9 to TRBJ2-5; 9 nucleotides match TRBD1. The CDR3 has 15 amino acids. Germline values: CDR1 SEHNR, CDR2 FQNEAQ (reference sequence). The V gene end was trimmed by 5 bases and the J gene end by 9 bases; junction bases not matched to a gene: 13.

V usage is TRBV27 and J usage is TRBJ2-6; 9 nucleotides align to TRBD1. The CDR3 contains 18 residues. J was trimmed by 2 bases and V by 10 bases; bases with no gene match: 15. The germline CDR1 and CDR2 sequences are MNHEY and SMNVEV (reference sequence). In DNA, the CDR3 is TGTGCCACCTCAAGGGGACGGGACAGGGTCGCTGGGGCCAACGTCCTGACTTTC. Translation: CATSRGRDRVAGANVLTF.

The J gene is TRBJ1-5, the V gene TRBV24-1, with a weak D call TRBD1 (6 bases). The germline V gene encodes CDR1 KGHDR and CDR2 SFDVKD. The CDR3 has 12 amino acids. V was clipped by 12 bases and J by 3 bases, with 11 bases between them. The DNA for the CDR3 is TGTGCCTCCGGACAGAACAATCAGCCCCAGCATTTT. It is translated as CASGQNNQPQHF.

The chain recombines TRBV30 with TRBJ1-5; D remains unclear. Germline assignment: CDR1 GTSNPN and CDR2 SVGIG (reference sequence). With 1 base removed from V and 3 bases from J, the gap between germline ends came to 7 bases. The CDR3 sequence is 13 residues long. The CDR3 spells CAWSEQNNQPQHF. The CDR3, as DNA: TGTGCCTGGAGTGAACAGAACAATCAGCCCCAGCATTTT.

The chain carries TRBV7-9 and TRBJ1-1, with a weak D call TRBD1 (5 bases). Germline-derived CDR1 and CDR2 are SEHNR and FQNEAQ (reference sequence). The CDR3 contains 11 residues. V gave up 4 bases and J gave up 11 bases, with 11 bases separating them. The CDR3 nucleotides read TGTGCCAGCAGCTCACTGGGGCATGCTTTCTTT. This translates into CASSSLGHAFF.

The chain is built from TRBV19 and TRBJ1-1; D unresolved. The germline V gene has CDR1 LNHDA and CDR2 SQIVND (reference sequence). The CDR3 sequence is 14 residues long. V lost 6 bases and J lost 0, with 11 bases in between. The CDR3 DNA follows: TGTGCCAGTAGCGAATCGAGAGTGAACACTGAAGCTTTCTTT. Protein sequence: CASSESRVNTEAFF.

The chain is built from TRBV10-3 and TRBJ2-7; TRBD1 might be the D (5 bases). Trimming took off 2 bases at V and 0 bases at J, with 11 bases between the two ends. The CDR3 is 15 residues long. The germline CDR1 and CDR2 sequences are ENHRY and SYGVKD. The CDR3 region is CAISEKNQGSYEQYF. In DNA form, the CDR3 reads TGTGCCATCAGTGAGAAGAATCAGGGCTCCTACGAGCAGTACTTC.

The genes are TRBV18 and TRBJ2-1, with no clear D. Germline V gene sequence: CDR1 KGHSH, CDR2 LQKENI. CDR3 length: 12 residues. Trimming stripped 2 bases from V and 6 bases from J, with 5 bases between. The CDR3 protein is CASSPTLNEQFF. CDR3 DNA sequence: TGTGCCAGCTCACCAACTCTCAATGAGCAGTTCTTC.

The CDR3 region has the DNA TGTGCCAGCTCACTCTACAGGGCGAACACCGGGGAGCTGTTTTTT. This codes for CASSLYRANTGELFF. The chain joins TRBV18 to TRBJ2-2; tentative D call: TRBD1 (6 bases). V dropped 4 bases and J dropped 0 bases, with 9 bases sitting between them. Germline assignment: CDR1 KGHSH and CDR2 LQKENI. This CDR3 is 15 amino acids long.

The V and J genes are TRBV7-9 and TRBJ2-1, with a possible D match to TRBD2 (5 bases). V was shortened by 3 bases and J by 6 bases, with 9 bases between the two germline ends. The CDR3 is made up of 13 amino acids. Germline V lookup: CDR1 SEHNR, CDR2 FQNEAQ (reference sequence). The CDR3 region is CASSLAGGNEQFF. The CDR3 DNA reads TGTGCCAGCAGCTTGGCGGGTGGCAATGAGCAGTTCTTC.

The genes are TRBV27 and TRBJ2-1, with TRBD1 matching 9 bases. The V segment lost 7 bases and the J segment 1 base; nucleotides outside the gene matches: 8. Germline V gene data show CDR1 as MNHEY and CDR2 as SMNVEV (reference sequence). The CDR3 is made up of 16 amino acids. The CDR3 DNA sequence: TGTGCCAGCACCTTCATACAGGGGGCGTCCTACAATGAGCAGTTCTTC. Translated: CASTFIQGASYNEQFF.

The chain joins TRBV20-1 to TRBJ2-3, with D possibly being TRBD2 (5 bases). This CDR3 region has 15 residues. CDR1 is DFQATT, CDR2 SNEGSKA, per germline (reference sequence). Deletions cut 3 bases from V and 4 bases from J, with 17 bases between. The CDR3 DNA reads TGCAGTGCTAGTTCTCCCTTACTAGGATCAGATACGCAGTATTTT. Its protein is CSASSPLLGSDTQYF.